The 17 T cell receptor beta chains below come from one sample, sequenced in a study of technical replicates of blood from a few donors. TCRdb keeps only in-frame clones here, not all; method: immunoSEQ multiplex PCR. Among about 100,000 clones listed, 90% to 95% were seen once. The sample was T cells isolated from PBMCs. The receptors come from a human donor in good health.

The CDR3 coding sequence is TGCGCCAGCAGCGCCGGACCGGGGAGAACTGAAGCTTTCTTT. Translation gives CASSAGPGRTEAFF. J is TRBJ1-1 and V is TRBV5-1; no clear D. V was clipped by 4 bases and J by 5 bases, with 15 bases between them. CDR1 SGHRS and CDR2 YFSETQ come from the germline V gene. This CDR3 is built from 14 residues.

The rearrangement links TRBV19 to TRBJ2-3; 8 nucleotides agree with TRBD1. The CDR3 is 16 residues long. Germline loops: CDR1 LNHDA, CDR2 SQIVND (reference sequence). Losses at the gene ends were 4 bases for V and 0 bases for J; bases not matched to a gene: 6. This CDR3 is CASSRGQGRSTDTQYF. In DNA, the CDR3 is TGTGCCAGTAGTAGAGGACAGGGTAGGAGCACAGATACGCAGTATTTT.

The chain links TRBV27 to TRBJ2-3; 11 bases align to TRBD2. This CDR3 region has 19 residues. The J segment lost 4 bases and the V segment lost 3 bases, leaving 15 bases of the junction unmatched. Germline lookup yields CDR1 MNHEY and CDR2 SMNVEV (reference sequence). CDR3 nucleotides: TGTGCCAGCAGTTTTATACCCGGTGTACTAGCGGGAGAACCAGATACGCAGTATTTT. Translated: CASSFIPGVLAGEPDTQYF.

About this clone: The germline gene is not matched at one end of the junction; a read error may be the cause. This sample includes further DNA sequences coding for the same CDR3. DNA for the CDR3: TGTGCCAGTAGTATCGGGCAGGGGAATGGGGAAGCTTTTTTT. Translating it yields CASSIGQGNGEAFF. The gene calls are TRBV19 and TRBJ1-1; a weak D match, TRBD1 (6 bases). The CDR3 totals 14 residues. Germline CDR1 and CDR2: LNHDA and SQIVND (reference sequence).

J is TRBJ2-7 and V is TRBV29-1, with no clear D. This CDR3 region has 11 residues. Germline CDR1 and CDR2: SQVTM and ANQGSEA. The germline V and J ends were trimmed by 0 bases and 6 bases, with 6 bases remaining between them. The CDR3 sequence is CSVEDPGEQYF. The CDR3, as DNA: TGCAGCGTTGAAGATCCCGGCGAGCAGTACTTC.

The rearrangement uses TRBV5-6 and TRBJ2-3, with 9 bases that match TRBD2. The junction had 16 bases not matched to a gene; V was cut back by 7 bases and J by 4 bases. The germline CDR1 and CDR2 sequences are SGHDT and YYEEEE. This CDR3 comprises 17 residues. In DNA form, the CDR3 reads TGTGCCAGCTGCGGCGGGCTAGCGGGGAATTATCCAGATACGCAGTATTTT. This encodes CASCGGLAGNYPDTQYF.

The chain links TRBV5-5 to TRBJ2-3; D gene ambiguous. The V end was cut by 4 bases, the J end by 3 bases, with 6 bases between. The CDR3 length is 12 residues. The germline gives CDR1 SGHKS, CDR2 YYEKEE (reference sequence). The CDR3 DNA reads TGTGCCAGCAGCACCGGGACAGATACGCAGTATTTT. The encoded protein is CASSTGTDTQYF. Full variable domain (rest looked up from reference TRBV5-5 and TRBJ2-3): DAGVTQSPTHLIKTRGQQVTLRCSPISGHKSVSWYQQVLGQGPQFIFQYYEKEERGRGNFPDRFSARQFPNYSSELNVNALLLGDSALYLCASSTGTDTQYFGPGTRLTVL.

CDR3 loop: CASSPSAGVGSNQPQHF. The CDR3 coding sequence is TGTGCCAGCTCACCATCGGCAGGGGTAGGTAGCAATCAGCCCCAGCATTTT. The chain joins TRBV18 to TRBJ1-5; a possible D gene is TRBD1 (6 bases). V was clipped by 2 bases and J by 0 bases, with 14 bases between them. The CDR3 runs to 17 residues. CDR1 and CDR2 (germline): KGHSH, LQKENI.

The CDR3 loop is CARGTLLGTEAFF. In DNA form, the CDR3 reads TGTGCCCGGGGGACTCTACTGGGCACTGAAGCTTTCTTT. The chain recombines TRBV30 with TRBJ1-1; tentatively, D is TRBD1 (5 bases). In germline, CDR1 is GTSNPN, CDR2 SVGIG (reference sequence). V lost 8 bases and J 4 bases, leaving 17 bases between the germline ends. The CDR3 consists of 13 residues.

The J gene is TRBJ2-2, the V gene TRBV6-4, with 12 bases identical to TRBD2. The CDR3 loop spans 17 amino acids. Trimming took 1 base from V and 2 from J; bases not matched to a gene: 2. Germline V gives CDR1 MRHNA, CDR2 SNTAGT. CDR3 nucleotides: TGTGCCAGCAGTGACTGGGGACTAGCGGGTAACACCGGGGAGCTGTTTTTT. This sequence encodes CASSDWGLAGNTGELFF.

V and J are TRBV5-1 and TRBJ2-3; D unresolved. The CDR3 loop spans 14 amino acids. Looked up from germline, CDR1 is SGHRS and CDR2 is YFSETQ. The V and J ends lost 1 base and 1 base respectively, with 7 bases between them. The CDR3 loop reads CASSLMPGTDTQYF. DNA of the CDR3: TGCGCCAGCAGCTTGATGCCAGGCACAGATACGCAGTATTTT.

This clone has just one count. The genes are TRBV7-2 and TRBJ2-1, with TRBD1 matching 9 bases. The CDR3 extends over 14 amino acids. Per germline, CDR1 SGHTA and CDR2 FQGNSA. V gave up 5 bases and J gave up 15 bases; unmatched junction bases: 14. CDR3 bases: TGTGCCAGCAGCCCAACCGGGACAGGGCTTCAGCTGTTCTTC. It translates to CASSPTGTGLQLFF.

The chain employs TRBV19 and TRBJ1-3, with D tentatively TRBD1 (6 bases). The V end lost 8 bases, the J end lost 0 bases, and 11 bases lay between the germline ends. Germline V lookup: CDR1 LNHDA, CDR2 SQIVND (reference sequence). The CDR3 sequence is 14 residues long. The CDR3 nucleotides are TGTGCCAGTTCGACAGGAGTCTCTGGAAACACCATATATTTT. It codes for CASSTGVSGNTIYF.

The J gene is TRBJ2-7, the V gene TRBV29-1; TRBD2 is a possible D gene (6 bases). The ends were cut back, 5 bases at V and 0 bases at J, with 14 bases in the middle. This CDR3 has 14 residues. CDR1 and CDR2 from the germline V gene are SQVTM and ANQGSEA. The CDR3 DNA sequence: TGCAGCGTTCGCGTGACTAGTGACTCCTACGAGCAGTACTTC. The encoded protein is CSVRVTSDSYEQYF.

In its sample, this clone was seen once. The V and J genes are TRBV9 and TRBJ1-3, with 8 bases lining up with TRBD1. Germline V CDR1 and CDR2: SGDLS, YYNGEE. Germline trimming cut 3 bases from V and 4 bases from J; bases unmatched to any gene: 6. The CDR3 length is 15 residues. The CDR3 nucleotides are TGTGCCAGCAGCGCCGGGACAGGTGGCGGAAACACCATATATTTT. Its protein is CASSAGTGGGNTIYF. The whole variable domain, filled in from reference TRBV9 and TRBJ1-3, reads DSGVTQTPKHLITATGQRVTLRCSPRSGDLSVYWYQQSLDQGLQFLIQYYNGEERAKGNILERFSAQQFPDLHSELNLSSLELGDSALYFCASSAGTGGGNTIYFGEGSWLTVV.

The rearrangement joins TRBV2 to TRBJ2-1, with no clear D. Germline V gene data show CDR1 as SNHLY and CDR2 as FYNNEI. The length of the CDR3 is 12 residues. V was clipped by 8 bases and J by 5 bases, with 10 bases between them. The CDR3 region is CASVLTHNEQFF. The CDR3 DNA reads TGTGCCAGCGTCCTGACTCACAATGAGCAGTTCTTC. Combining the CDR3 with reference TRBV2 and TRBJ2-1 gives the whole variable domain EPEVTQTPSHQVTQMGQEVILRCVPISNHLYFYWYRQILGQKVEFLVSFYNNEISEKSEIFDDQFSVERPDGSNFTLKIRSTKLEDSAMYFCASVLTHNEQFFGPGTRLTVL.

This CDR3 reads CASSDGPPGRETQYF. CDR3 nucleotide sequence: TGTGCCAGCAGTGACGGGCCTCCCGGGAGAGAGACCCAGTACTTC. V is TRBV2 and J is TRBJ2-5; maybe TRBD2 (6 bases). Germline V CDR1 and CDR2: SNHLY, FYNNEI. CDR3 length equals 15 residues. Trimming removed 3 bases at V and 4 bases at J, with 15 bases between.